This T cell receptor beta chain was retrieved from a study of blood T cell repertoires in COVID-19. Study information: Nucleic acid was either cDNA or gDNA, and it came from T cells, B-cell-depleted T cells, or PBMCs.

In the source study's methods: Reference gene primers were amplified, and this amplification served to estimate nucleated cell counts. Profiled with immunoSEQ multiplex PCR; TCRdb holds only in-frame clones, not every one. D and trimming were read from the DNA, whereas the V and J calls and clone size are those reported in that table. The sample shows roughly 120,000 clones, roughly 90% of them seen only once. The source of this sequence is a man aged 45-60 years with active COVID-19. The sequencing sample was made of peripheral blood.

CDR3 sequence reads: CASSLILSSNQPQHF. CDR3 sequence (DNA): TGTGCCAGCAGCTTAATTCTGAGTAGCAATCAGCCCCAGCATTTT. This chain links TRBV7-8 with TRBJ1-5, with D hard to call. V lost 2 bases and J 0 bases, leaving 8 bases between the germline ends. This CDR3 is 15 amino acids long. CDR1 SGHVS and CDR2 FQNEAQ come from the germline V gene. Filled out from reference TRBV7-8 and TRBJ1-5, the complete variable domain reads GAGVSQSPRYKVAKRGQDVALRCDPISGHVSLFWYQQALGQGPEFLTYFQNEAQLDKSGLPSDRFFAERPEGSVSTLKIQRTQQEDSAVYLCASSLILSSNQPQHFGDGTRLSIL.